This passage covers 17 T cell receptor beta chains from one sample sequenced in a study of cytomegalovirus exposure and HLA in healthy donors. Method: immunoSEQ multiplex PCR; TCRdb's copy keeps in-frame clones and lacks some. Here the sample spans about 180,000 clones, roughly 85% being singletons. The specimen was PBMCs. The origin of the receptors is a man between 18 and 35 years old in good health and CMV-seropositive.

This clone has just one count. The CDR3, as DNA: TGTGCCTGGAGCCCCTACCTGACATCACCCCTCCACTTT. It yields the protein CAWSPYLTSPLHF. The chain joins TRBV30 to TRBJ1-6; D uncertain. Germline-derived CDR1 and CDR2 are GTSNPN and SVGIG (reference sequence). The V end was cut by 3 bases, the J end by 10 bases, with 13 bases between. CDR3 size: 13 residues.

V gene TRBV9 combines with J gene TRBJ1-4; D is ambiguous. Between the trimmed V and J ends, which lost 4 bases and 0 bases, there was a span of 7 bases. This CDR3 contains 14 residues. Germline V gene data show CDR1 as SGDLS and CDR2 as YYNGEE. Written as DNA, the CDR3 is TGTGCCAGCAGCCCGGGATCAACTAATGAAAAACTGTTTTTT. This encodes CASSPGSTNEKLFF.

The chain is built from TRBV28 and TRBJ2-1, with a possible D match to TRBD1 (7 bases). Trimming pared 6 bases from V and 8 bases from J, leaving 17 bases between. This CDR3 has 14 amino acids. CDR1 MDHEN and CDR2 SYDVKM come from the germline V gene. This CDR3 reads CASSEGAGDYEQFF. CDR3 nucleotide sequence: TGTGCCAGCAGCGAGGGGGCTGGGGACTATGAGCAGTTCTTC.

This chain links TRBV5-4 with TRBJ2-6; 11 nucleotides match TRBD1. The germline V gene encodes CDR1 SGHNT and CDR2 YYREEE (reference sequence). The CDR3 contains 15 residues. The junction had 0 bases not matched to a gene; V was cut back by 5 bases and J by 2 bases. The CDR3 nucleotides are TGTGCCAGCAGGGGACAGGGGGCTGGGGCCAACGTCCTGACTTTC. The encoded protein is CASRGQGAGANVLTF.

This chain joins TRBV19 and TRBJ1-3; 7 nucleotides match TRBD1. The CDR3 sequence is 14 residues long. Losses at the gene ends were 8 bases for V and 0 bases for J; bases not matched to a gene: 4. Germline assignment: CDR1 LNHDA and CDR2 SQIVND (reference sequence). DNA for the CDR3: TGTGCCAGTGTCGACAGGGACTCTGGAAACACCATATATTTT. It specifies CASVDRDSGNTIYF.

V usage is TRBV27 and J usage is TRBJ2-3, with unresolved D. V was cut by 6 bases and J by 1 base, with 11 bases left in between. This CDR3 is built from 14 residues. Germline V lookup: CDR1 MNHEY, CDR2 SMNVEV (reference sequence). CDR3 sequence reads: CASRLLEGTDTQYF. CDR3 sequence (DNA): TGTGCCAGCAGGCTGTTAGAAGGCACAGATACGCAGTATTTT.

The chain uses TRBV6-5 and TRBJ1-4, with D tentatively TRBD1 (5 bases). The CDR3 covers 13 residues. Germline CDR1 and CDR2: MNHEY and SVGAGI. V lost 5 bases, J lost 5 bases, and 9 bases lay in between. This CDR3 is CASSPTVNEKLFF. DNA for the CDR3: TGTGCCAGCAGTCCGACAGTAAATGAAAAACTGTTTTTT.

The CDR3 coding sequence is TGTGCCTGGAGTGTAGGGCGGGCGAACTATGGCTACACCTTC. Translating gives CAWSVGRANYGYTF. The rearrangement links TRBV30 to TRBJ1-2; D gene unclear. This CDR3 is 14 amino acids long. From germline, CDR1 is GTSNPN and CDR2 SVGIG (reference sequence). V gave up 0 bases and J gave up 2 bases, with 10 bases separating them.

V usage is TRBV30 and J usage is TRBJ2-7; a weak D match, TRBD2 (5 bases). From germline, CDR1 is GTSNPN and CDR2 SVGIG (reference sequence). The V gene lost 5 bases and the J gene lost 4 bases, with 9 bases spanning the gap. The CDR3 has 11 residues. In DNA, the CDR3 is TGTGCCTGGTCTTCGGGGTACGAGCAGTACTTC. Translation gives CAWSSGYEQYF.

This clone was detected only once. The chain is built from TRBV28 and TRBJ1-6, with D unresolved. This CDR3 has 12 amino acids. Between the trimmed V and J ends, which lost 5 bases and 7 bases, there was a span of 6 bases. Germline-derived CDR1 and CDR2 are MDHEN and SYDVKM. The CDR3 loop is CASSPSNSPLHF. CDR3 DNA: TGTGCCAGCAGTCCGAGCAATTCACCCCTCCACTTT.

The genes are TRBV25-1 and TRBJ2-6; 7 bases fit TRBD1. Germline CDR1 reads MGHDK; CDR2 reads SYGVNS. The V segment lost 5 bases and the J segment 2 bases; nucleotides outside the gene matches: 3. The CDR3 is 15 residues long. CDR3 residues: CASSLQGTGANVLTF. The DNA of the CDR3 is TGTGCCAGCAGTTTACAGGGGACTGGGGCCAACGTCCTGACTTTC.

This sequence joins TRBV5-1 and TRBJ2-4; maybe TRBD2 (7 bases). Trimming pared 4 bases from V and 7 bases from J, leaving 18 bases between. This CDR3 is built from 15 residues. Germline V gene data show CDR1 as SGHRS and CDR2 as YFSETQ. This CDR3 is CASSGVGEGGNIQYF. The DNA for the CDR3 is TGCGCCAGCAGCGGCGTGGGGGAGGGGGGGAACATTCAGTACTTC. Full variable domain (outside the CDR3, taken from reference TRBV5-1 and TRBJ2-4): KAGVTQTPRYLIKTRGQQVTLSCSPISGHRSVSWYQQTPGQGLQFLFEYFSETQRNKGNFPGRFSGRQFSNSRSEMNVSTLELGDSALYLCASSGVGEGGNIQYFGAGTRLSVL.

CDR3: CASSQGGGRYEQYF. The CDR3 region has the DNA TGCGCCAGCAGCCAAGGAGGAGGGCGCTACGAGCAGTACTTC. The V and J genes are TRBV4-1 and TRBJ2-7, with D perhaps matching TRBD2 (6 bases). Deletions cut 1 base from V and 3 bases from J, with 10 bases between. The CDR3 is 14 amino acids. CDR1 and CDR2 from the germline V gene are MGHRA and YSYEKL.

The genes are TRBV19 and TRBJ2-2, with D tentatively TRBD2 (6 bases). V was shortened by 7 bases and J by 0 bases, with 12 bases between the two germline ends. Germline V lookup: CDR1 LNHDA, CDR2 SQIVND (reference sequence). The CDR3 totals 15 residues. The DNA of the CDR3 is TGTGCCAGTAATAGCGGCCCAGCGAACACCGGGGAGCTGTTTTTT. Protein sequence: CASNSGPANTGELFF.

This clone occurred once. The chain has TRBV6-6 and TRBJ2-5; 10 bases match TRBD1. CDR1 is MNHNY, CDR2 SVGAGI, per germline (reference sequence). V lost 2 bases, J lost 5 bases, and 5 bases stayed unmatched. The CDR3 consists of 15 residues. The CDR3 DNA follows: TGTGCCAGCAGTTACGTGACAGGGGGCCACGAGACCCAGTACTTC. It is translated as CASSYVTGGHETQYF.

This clone was counted between two and nine times. J is TRBJ1-2 and V is TRBV6-5; D might be TRBD1 (6 bases). Germline V lookup: CDR1 MNHEY, CDR2 SVGAGI. This CDR3 region has 13 residues. Trimming removed 6 bases at V and 5 bases at J, with 13 bases between. Here the CDR3 reads CASSTNQGYGYTF. The CDR3 bases are TGTGCCAGCAGCACCAACCAGGGGTATGGCTACACCTTC.

This chain joins TRBV19 and TRBJ2-1; unclear D gene. V was shortened by 3 bases and J by 4 bases, with 7 bases between the two germline ends. CDR1 and CDR2 (germline): LNHDA, SQIVND (reference sequence). The CDR3 is made up of 13 amino acids. The CDR3 protein is CASSIKSYNEQFF. The CDR3 region has the DNA TGTGCCAGTAGTATTAAATCTTACAATGAGCAGTTCTTC.